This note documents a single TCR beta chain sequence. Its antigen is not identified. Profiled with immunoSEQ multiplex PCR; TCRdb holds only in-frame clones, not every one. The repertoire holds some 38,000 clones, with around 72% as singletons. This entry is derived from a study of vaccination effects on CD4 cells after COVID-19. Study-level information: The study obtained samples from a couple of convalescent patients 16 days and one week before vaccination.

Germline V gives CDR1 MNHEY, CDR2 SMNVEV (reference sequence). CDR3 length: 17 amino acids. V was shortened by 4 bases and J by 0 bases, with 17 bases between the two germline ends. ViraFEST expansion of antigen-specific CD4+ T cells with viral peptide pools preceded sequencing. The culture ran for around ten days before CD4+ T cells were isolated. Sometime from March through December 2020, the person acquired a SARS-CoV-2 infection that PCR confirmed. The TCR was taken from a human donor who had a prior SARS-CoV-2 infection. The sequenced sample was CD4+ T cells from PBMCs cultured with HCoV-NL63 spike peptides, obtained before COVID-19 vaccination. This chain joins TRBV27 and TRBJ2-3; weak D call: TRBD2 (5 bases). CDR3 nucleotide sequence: TGTGCCAGCAGTTATTGGGCCGAGGGTTTTAGCACAGATACGCAGTATTTT. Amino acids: CASSYWAEGFSTDTQYF.